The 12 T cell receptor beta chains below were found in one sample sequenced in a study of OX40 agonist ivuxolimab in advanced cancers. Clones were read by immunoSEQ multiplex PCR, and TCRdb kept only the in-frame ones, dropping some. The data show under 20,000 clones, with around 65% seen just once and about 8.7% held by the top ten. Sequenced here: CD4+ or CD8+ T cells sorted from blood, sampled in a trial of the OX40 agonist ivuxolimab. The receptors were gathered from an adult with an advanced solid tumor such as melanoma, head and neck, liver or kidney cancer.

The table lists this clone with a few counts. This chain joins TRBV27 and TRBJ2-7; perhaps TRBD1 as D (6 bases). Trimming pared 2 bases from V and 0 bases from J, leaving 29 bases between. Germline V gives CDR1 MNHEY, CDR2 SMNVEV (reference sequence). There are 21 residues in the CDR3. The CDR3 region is CASSLDSHRDDSEGSSYEQYF. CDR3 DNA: TGTGCCAGCAGTTTAGATTCCCACAGGGATGATAGCGAGGGTAGCTCCTACGAGCAGTACTTC.

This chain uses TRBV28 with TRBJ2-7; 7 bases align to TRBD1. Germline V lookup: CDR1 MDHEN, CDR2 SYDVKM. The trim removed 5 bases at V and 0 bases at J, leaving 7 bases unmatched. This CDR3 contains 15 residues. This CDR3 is CASSPDRAHSYEQYF. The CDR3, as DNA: TGTGCCAGCAGTCCCGACAGGGCCCACTCCTACGAGCAGTACTTC.

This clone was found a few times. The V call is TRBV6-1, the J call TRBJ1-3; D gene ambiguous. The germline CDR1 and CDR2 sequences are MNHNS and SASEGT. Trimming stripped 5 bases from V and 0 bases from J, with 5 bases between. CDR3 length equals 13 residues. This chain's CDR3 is CASSFDSGNTIYF. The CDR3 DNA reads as TGTGCCAGCAGTTTCGACTCTGGAAACACCATATATTTT.

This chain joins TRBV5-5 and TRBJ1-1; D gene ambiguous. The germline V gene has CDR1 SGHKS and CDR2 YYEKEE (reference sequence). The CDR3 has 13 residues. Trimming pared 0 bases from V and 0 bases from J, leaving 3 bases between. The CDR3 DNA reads TGTGCCAGCAGCTTGGGGGTGAACACTGAAGCTTTCTTT. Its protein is CASSLGVNTEAFF.

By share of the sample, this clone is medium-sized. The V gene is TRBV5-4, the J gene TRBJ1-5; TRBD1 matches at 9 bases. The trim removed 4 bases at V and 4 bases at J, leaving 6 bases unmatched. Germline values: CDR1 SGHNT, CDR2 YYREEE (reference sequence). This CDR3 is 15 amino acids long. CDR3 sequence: CASSPGTGRNQPQHF. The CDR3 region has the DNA TGTGCCAGCAGCCCTGGGACAGGGAGGAATCAGCCCCAGCATTTT.

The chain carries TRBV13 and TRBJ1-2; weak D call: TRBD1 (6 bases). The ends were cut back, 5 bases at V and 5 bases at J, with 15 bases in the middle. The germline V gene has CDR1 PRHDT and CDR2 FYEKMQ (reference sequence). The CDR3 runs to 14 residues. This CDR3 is CASSPDSGVYGYTF. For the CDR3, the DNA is TGTGCCAGCAGCCCCGACTCAGGGGTTTATGGCTACACCTTC.

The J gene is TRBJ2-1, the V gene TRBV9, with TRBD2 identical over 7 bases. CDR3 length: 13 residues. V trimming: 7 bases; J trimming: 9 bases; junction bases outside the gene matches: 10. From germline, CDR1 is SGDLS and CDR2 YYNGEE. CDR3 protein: CASGRQPGGEQFF. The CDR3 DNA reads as TGTGCCAGCGGCAGACAACCGGGGGGTGAGCAGTTCTTC.

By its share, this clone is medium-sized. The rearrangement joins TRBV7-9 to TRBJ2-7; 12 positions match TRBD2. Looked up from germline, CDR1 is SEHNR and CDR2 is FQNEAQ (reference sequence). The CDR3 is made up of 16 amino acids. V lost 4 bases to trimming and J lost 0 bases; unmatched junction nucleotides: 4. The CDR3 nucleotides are TGTGCCAGCAGCTCCCGACTAGCGGGGGCCTCCTACGAGCAGTACTTC. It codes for CASSSRLAGASYEQYF. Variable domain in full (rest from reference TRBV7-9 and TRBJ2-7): DTGVSQNPRHKITKRGQNVTFRCDPISEHNRLYWYRQTLGQGPEFLTYFQNEAQLEKSRLLSDRFSAERPKGSFSTLEIQRTEQGDSAMYLCASSSRLAGASYEQYFGPGTRLTVT.

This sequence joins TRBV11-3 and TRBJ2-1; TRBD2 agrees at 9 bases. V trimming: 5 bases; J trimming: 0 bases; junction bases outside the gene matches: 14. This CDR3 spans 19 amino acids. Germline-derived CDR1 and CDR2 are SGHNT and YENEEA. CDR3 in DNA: TGTGCCAGCAGCAAACCGACCGTAGCGGGGGACAGCTCCTACAATGAGCAGTTCTTC. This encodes CASSKPTVAGDSSYNEQFF.

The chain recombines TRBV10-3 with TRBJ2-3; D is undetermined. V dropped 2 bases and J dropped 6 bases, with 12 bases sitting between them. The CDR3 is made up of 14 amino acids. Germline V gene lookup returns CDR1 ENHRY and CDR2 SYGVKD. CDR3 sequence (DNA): TGTGCCATCAGTGAGACCTCCGGTGTCGATACGCAGTATTTT. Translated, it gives CAISETSGVDTQYF.

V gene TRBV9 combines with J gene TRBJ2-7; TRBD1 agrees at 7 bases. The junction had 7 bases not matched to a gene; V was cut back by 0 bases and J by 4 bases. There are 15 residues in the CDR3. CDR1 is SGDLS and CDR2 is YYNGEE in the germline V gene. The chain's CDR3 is CASSVEPGGKYEQYF. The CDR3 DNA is TGTGCCAGCAGCGTAGAGCCAGGGGGAAAATACGAGCAGTACTTC.

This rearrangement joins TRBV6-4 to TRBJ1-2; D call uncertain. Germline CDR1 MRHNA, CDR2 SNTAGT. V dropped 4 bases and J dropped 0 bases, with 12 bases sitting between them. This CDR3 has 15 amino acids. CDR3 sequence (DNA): TGTGCCAGCAGTGTTACAGCGAATTCTAACTATGGCTACACCTTC. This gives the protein CASSVTANSNYGYTF.